These T cell receptor beta chains were read from a single sample in a study of blood T cell repertoires in COVID-19. Only in-frame clones appear in the TCRdb table, and some are missing; sequencing was by immunoSEQ multiplex PCR. The sample yields about 220,000 clones, 70% to 85% seen once. Sequencing input: PBMCs or T cells enriched from blood (not recorded which). The receptors derive from a man aged 40-49 years who had recovered from COVID-19. CDR3s include the opening cysteine and the closing phenylalanine or tryptophan. Each record gives: D gene, J gene, clone size, V gene, CDR3 protein, CDR3 DNA. A D gene is named only where the DNA matches it firmly. The size field is filled for only some rows; it gives once, few, many or a size class.

>-|TRBJ2-7|-|TRBV11-2
CASSLLRGWGEQYF
TGTGCCAGCAGCTTACTCAGGGGATGGGGCGAGCAGTACTTC
>TRBD1|TRBJ1-2|-|TRBV3-1/TRBV3-2
CASSSTGNNYGYTF
TGTGCCAGCAGCTCGACAGGGAATAACTATGGCTACACCTTC
>TRBD1|TRBJ1-1|-|TRBV6-2/TRBV6-3
CASSDGQGGDEAFF
TGTGCCAGCAGTGACGGACAGGGAGGTGATGAAGCTTTCTTT
>-|TRBJ2-5|-|TRBV18
CASSHSAWETQYF
TGTGCCAGCTCTCACTCCGCATGGGAGACCCAGTACTTC
>TRBD2|TRBJ2-1|-|TRBV7-8
CASIPAGLYNEQFF
TGTGCCAGCATCCCAGCGGGACTTTACAATGAGCAGTTCTTC
>-|TRBJ2-3|-|TRBV15
CATSRVRLDGTDTQYF
TGTGCCACCAGCAGGGTCAGACTAGACGGCACAGATACGCAGTATTTT
>TRBD1|TRBJ1-2|-|TRBV7-2
CASSLFRQGASYGYTF
TGTGCCAGCAGCTTATTCCGACAGGGGGCATCGTATGGCTACACCTTC
>-|TRBJ2-3|-|TRBV7-9
CASSPQATAQYF
TGTGCCAGCAGCCCCCAGGCTACCGCGCAGTATTTT
>TRBD2|TRBJ2-5|-|TRBV28
CASSLAGGVETQYF
TGTGCCAGCAGTTTGGCGGGGGGGGTAGAGACCCAGTACTTC
>-|TRBJ2-4|-|TRBV2
CASSEEGSAKNIQYF
TGTGCCAGCAGTGAGGAGGGTTCAGCCAAAAACATTCAGTACTTC
>-|TRBJ2-2|-|TRBV11-3
CASSSRRDSNTGELFF
TGTGCCAGCAGCAGTCGCCGGGACTCGAACACCGGGGAGCTGTTTTTT
>-|TRBJ2-7|-|TRBV3-1/TRBV3-2
CASSALMREQYF
TGTGCCAGCAGCGCCCTAATGCGCGAGCAGTACTTC
>TRBD1|TRBJ2-7|-|TRBV4-1
CASSQTGTGHYEQYF
TGCGCCAGCAGCCAAACCGGGACAGGGCACTACGAGCAGTACTTC
>-|TRBJ1-3|once|TRBV9
CASSPTKSRSSGNTIYF
TGTGCCAGCAGCCCTACTAAGAGCCGGAGCTCTGGAAACACCATATATTTT
>TRBD2|TRBJ2-5|-|TRBV24-1
CATSQRGGLSGETQYF
TGTGCCACCAGTCAGCGGGGGGGCCTTAGTGGAGAGACCCAGTACTTC
>-|TRBJ2-7|-|TRBV6-4
CARLTRDTWPYEQYF
TGTGCCAGGTTGACCCGGGACACATGGCCCTACGAGCAGTACTTC
>TRBD2|TRBJ2-7|once|TRBV3-1/TRBV3-2
CASSRLAGGLTSYEQYF
TGTGCCAGCAGCCGACTAGCGGGGGGTTTGACGTCCTACGAGCAGTACTTC
>-|TRBJ1-1|-|TRBV5-1
CASSSLGLGSTEAFF
TGCGCCAGCAGCTCTCTCGGCCTTGGGAGCACTGAAGCTTTCTTT
>TRBD1|TRBJ1-2|-|TRBV27
CASSPQGAQAAAEGYTF
TGTGCCAGCAGTCCTCAGGGGGCGCAGGCGGCGGCGGAGGGCTACACCTTC
>-|TRBJ1-1|-|TRBV7-3
CASSLTGTLNTEAFF
TGTGCCAGCAGCTTAACCGGGACACTGAACACTGAAGCTTTCTTT
>-|TRBJ1-5|-|TRBV27
CASSESGQPQHF
TGTGCCAGCAGCGAATCCGGGCAGCCCCAGCATTTT
>TRBD2|TRBJ2-3|-|TRBV20-1
CSASMRGTTDTQYF
TGCAGTGCTAGTATGCGGGGGACGACAGATACGCAGTATTTT
>TRBD1|TRBJ1-1|once|TRBV27
CASSYGGGHTEAFF
TGTGCCAGCAGTTATGGAGGGGGCCACACTGAAGCTTTCTTT
>-|TRBJ1-2|-|TRBV6-5
CASSPGTTGGYTF
TGTGCCAGCAGCCCCGGGACAACTGGCGGCTACACCTTC
>-|TRBJ1-2|once|TRBV7-2
CASSLGSSANYGYTF
TGTGCCAGCAGCTTAGGCTCTTCGGCTAACTATGGCTACACCTTC
>-|TRBJ1-2|few|TRBV7-9
CASSQNGYYGYTF
TGTGCCAGCAGTCAAAACGGGTACTATGGCTACACCTTC
>-|TRBJ1-5|-|TRBV24-1
CATSDLDSNQPQHF
TGTGCCACCAGTGACCTAGACAGCAATCAGCCCCAGCATTTT
>TRBD1|TRBJ1-1|-|TRBV5-1
CASSQDGTGKAEAFF
TGCGCCAGCAGCCAGGACGGGACAGGGAAGGCTGAAGCTTTCTTT
>-|TRBJ1-1|-|TRBV5-4
CASTGGTEAFF
TGTGCCAGCACCGGGGGCACTGAAGCTTTCTTT
>-|TRBJ1-4|-|TRBV6-5
CASSYSRQASEKLFF
TGTGCCAGCAGTTACTCGCGTCAGGCGAGTGAAAAACTGTTTTTT
>-|TRBJ1-5|few|TRBV19
CASVDGGNQPQHF
TGTGCCAGTGTGGATGGAGGGAATCAGCCCCAGCATTTT
>-|TRBJ2-7|-|TRBV28
CASSLSTLIRTYEQYF
TGTGCCAGCAGTTTATCCACCCTCATTAGAACCTACGAGCAGTACTTC
>TRBD1|TRBJ2-1|once|TRBV10-3
CAISDSSGTGGSFPYNEQFF
TGTGCCATCAGTGATTCCTCCGGGACAGGGGGCTCTTTTCCCTACAATGAGCAGTTCTTC
>-|TRBJ1-3|-|TRBV5-1
CASSPTDSGNTIYF
TGCGCCAGCTCCCCGACAGACTCTGGAAACACCATATATTTT
>TRBD1|TRBJ1-1|once|TRBV2
CASSGDRETEAFF
TGTGCCAGCAGTGGGGACAGGGAAACTGAAGCTTTCTTT
>TRBD2|TRBJ2-7|-|TRBV4-2
CASSQGTSGGAGEQYF
TGTGCCAGCAGCCAGGGGACTAGCGGGGGCGCGGGCGAGCAGTACTTC
>TRBD2|TRBJ2-7|-|TRBV27
CASSGTSGTYEQYF
TGTGCCAGTTCCGGGACTAGCGGTACCTACGAGCAGTACTTC
>TRBD1|TRBJ2-1|-|TRBV15
CATSRDLEQGANEQFF
TGTGCCACCAGCAGAGATCTAGAACAGGGGGCAAATGAGCAGTTCTTC
>-|TRBJ1-1|once|TRBV18
CASSVDRNTEAFF
TGTGCCAGCTCTGTAGACAGAAACACTGAAGCTTTCTTT
>-|TRBJ2-7|few|TRBV15
CATSIWRSSYEQYF
TGTGCCACCAGCATATGGCGGAGCTCCTACGAGCAGTACTTC
>-|TRBJ1-1|-|TRBV7-3
CASSLLYRGKRMNTEAFF
TGTGCCAGCAGCTTACTATATCGGGGAAAGAGGATGAACACTGAAGCTTTCTTT
>TRBD1|TRBJ1-6|-|TRBV28
CASSHGTDPYSPLHF
TGTGCCAGCAGCCACGGGACAGACCCATATTCACCCCTCCACTTT
>-|TRBJ2-3|many|TRBV6-2/TRBV6-3
CASSSPTDTQYF
TGTGCCAGCAGTTCTCCTACAGATACGCAGTATTTT
>-|TRBJ2-1|-|TRBV18
CASSPRAGNDEQFF
TGTGCCAGCTCACCACGGGCAGGGAATGATGAGCAGTTCTTC
>-|TRBJ1-2|-|TRBV30
CAWSLQGIYGYTF
TGTGCCTGGAGTCTTCAGGGGATCTATGGCTACACCTTC
>-|TRBJ2-7|-|TRBV5-1
CASSLDTGSPYEQYF
TGCGCCAGCAGCTTGGATACGGGGTCTCCCTACGAGCAGTACTTC
>-|TRBJ1-1|-|TRBV4-1
CASSQDISNTEAFF
TGCGCCAGCAGCCAAGATATCAGTAACACTGAAGCTTTCTTT
>TRBD1|TRBJ2-1|-|TRBV7-6
CASSFAAGTGGINEQFF
TGTGCCAGCAGCTTCGCCGCCGGGACAGGGGGAATCAATGAGCAGTTCTTC
>TRBD2|TRBJ2-3|few|TRBV11-2
CASSSGLAVGTDTQYF
TGTGCCAGCAGCTCTGGACTAGCGGTAGGCACAGATACGCAGTATTTT
>-|TRBJ2-2|-|TRBV5-6
CASSLAFPAGGELFF
TGTGCCAGCAGCTTGGCCTTCCCGGCGGGCGGGGAGCTGTTTTTT
>-|TRBJ2-7|-|TRBV5-1
CASSTTGEQYF
TGCGCCAGCAGCACGACGGGAGAGCAGTACTTC
>-|TRBJ1-1|-|TRBV5-1
CASSPQGRGGGTEAFF
TGCGCCAGCAGCCCGCAGGGGAGAGGTGGGGGCACTGAAGCTTTCTTT